The entry below describes one TCR beta chain. Its antigen is unidentified. Those donating, healthy Caucasian individuals from Russia, were aged roughly 6 to 95. Each donor gave ten milliliters of peripheral blood. The sample belongs to a study of blood T cells in healthy people across ages. Overall study results and limits: Estimates of diversity drawn from one million T cells were considered underestimates.

Using a J-beta primer mix together with a sample-barcoded 5' primer, a second PCR was run for about 6 to 12 cycles. A single record per CDR3 protein comes from TCRdb applying MiXCR to the 5' RACE reads. The sample has approximately 1.5 million distinct CDR3 sequences; 40% to 45% are singletons. Germline assignment: CDR1 SGDLS and CDR2 YYNGEE. This CDR3 contains 16 residues. The chain employs TRBV9 and TRBJ2-1; 7 bases are shared with TRBD2. The end of the DNA fits TRBJ2-7 better, so the J call may be wrong. The sample comprised blood. The sequence was obtained from a woman in her late teens or twenties in good health. The CDR3 spells CASSGLAGSSYNEQYF. The CDR3 nucleotides read TGTGCCAGCAGCGGATTAGCGGGTAGCTCCTACAATGAGCAGTACTTC.